Listed here are 17 T cell receptor beta chains from one sample, sequenced in a study of CD8 T cells in ankylosing spondylitis. TCRdb ran MiXCR on the 5' RACE reads and lists one entry per CDR3 protein. This table holds roughly 350,000 distinct CDR3 sequences, 8% found once. Which antigens these TCRs recognize remains unknown. Study findings and constraints: The study identified a TCR beta motif of roughly eight highly homologous variants that appeared characteristic of ankylosing spondylitis blood.

The specimen sequenced was blood, either unsorted or a sorted T cell fraction (not recorded which). Receptor source: a male donor with ankylosing spondylitis.

This clonotype was seen many times. CDR3 region: CASSPYYNEQFF. The CDR3 nucleotides are TGTGCCAGCAGTCCCTACTACAATGAGCAGTTCTTC. The gene calls are TRBV12-3 or TRBV12-4 and TRBJ2-1, with no clear D. Trimming left V 5 bases short and J 3 bases short, with 5 bases between. The CDR3 totals 12 residues.

This sequence joins TRBV7-9 and TRBJ2-1, with TRBD2 as a possible D gene (6 bases). The CDR3 length is 15 residues. From germline, CDR1 is SEHNR and CDR2 FQNEAQ (reference sequence). With 7 bases removed from V and 4 bases from J, the gap between germline ends came to 17 bases. CDR3 bases: TGTGCCAGCAACGGGCTACGCGGGGATTACAATGAGCAGTTCTTC. Protein product: CASNGLRGDYNEQFF.

This clonotype was observed once. The V call is TRBV7-6, the J call TRBJ1-2; TRBD1 agrees at 10 bases. J lost 4 bases, V lost 10 bases, and 9 bases had no gene match. The CDR3 totals 14 residues. Germline V lookup: CDR1 SGHVS, CDR2 FNYEAQ. CDR3 protein: CATRETGGVYGYTF. In DNA form, the CDR3 reads TGTGCCACTAGAGAGACAGGGGGCGTCTATGGCTACACCTTC.

The CDR3 sequence: CASRARSQGLANTGELFF. The CDR3 region has the DNA TGTGCCAGCAGGGCCCGATCGCAGGGACTAGCGAACACCGGGGAGCTGTTTTTT. V is TRBV2 and J is TRBJ2-2, with 8 positions matching TRBD2. V lost 6 bases and J lost 0; bases outside the gene matches: 12. This CDR3 has 18 residues. Germline CDR1 is SNHLY and CDR2 is FYNNEI.

V gene TRBV7-3 combines with J gene TRBJ2-2; D may be TRBD1 (6 bases). CDR1 and CDR2 (germline): SGHTA, FQGTGA. V was clipped by 5 bases and J by 6 bases, with 13 bases between them. This CDR3 comprises 14 residues. The CDR3 coding sequence is TGTGCCAGCAGCCGAATACAGGGCTCCGGGGAGCTGTTTTTT. It is translated as CASSRIQGSGELFF.

The table lists this clonotype with many counts. J is TRBJ2-7 and V is TRBV2; weak D call: TRBD2 (5 bases). The V and J ends lost 8 bases and 6 bases respectively, with 17 bases between them. Per germline, CDR1 SNHLY and CDR2 FYNNEI. CDR3 size: 13 residues. CDR3 region: CASFGRLSGEQYF. CDR3 DNA sequence: TGTGCCAGCTTCGGACGGCTAAGCGGCGAGCAGTACTTC.

This clonotype was seen many times. This chain joins TRBV19 and TRBJ2-1; tentative D call: TRBD1 (6 bases). The germline CDR1 and CDR2 sequences are LNHDA and SQIVND (reference sequence). The CDR3 is 10 amino acids. V was clipped by 9 bases and J by 15 bases, with 15 bases between them. The CDR3 sequence: CASRDIRLFF. Written as DNA, the CDR3 is TGTGCCAGCAGGGACATAAGATTGTTCTTC.

The chain has TRBV6-5 and TRBJ2-5; D unresolved. Germline V gene lookup returns CDR1 MNHEY and CDR2 SVGAGI. This CDR3 is built from 19 residues. V lost 3 bases and J 3 bases, leaving 26 bases between the germline ends. CDR3: CASSYRVAGERRREETQYF. DNA of the CDR3: TGTGCCAGCAGTTATAGAGTAGCAGGAGAGAGGCGGCGTGAAGAGACCCAGTACTTC.

This clonotype has at least ten counts. The V gene is TRBV4-2, the J gene TRBJ2-6, with TRBD2 as a possible D gene (5 bases). V was pared by 1 base and J by 0 bases, with 13 bases between. Germline lookup yields CDR1 LGHNA and CDR2 YNFKEQ. The CDR3 totals 18 residues. This CDR3 reads CASSQVFDGNSGANVLTF. In DNA, the CDR3 is TGTGCCAGCAGCCAAGTTTTTGACGGGAACTCTGGGGCCAACGTCCTGACTTTC.

This clonotype has only a few counts. The chain carries TRBV7-2 and TRBJ2-1; TRBD2 is a possible D gene (6 bases). Germline CDR1 reads SGHTA; CDR2 reads FQGNSA. Deletions cut 1 base from V and 7 bases from J, with 17 bases between. The length of the CDR3 is 16 residues. The DNA for the CDR3 is TGTGCCAGCAGCTTAGTGAGAGCGCAGGCGGGGAATGAGCAGTTCTTC. It specifies CASSLVRAQAGNEQFF.

This clonotype was counted ten times or more. This chain joins TRBV3-1 and TRBJ1-5; D is unclear. The germline V gene has CDR1 LGHDT and CDR2 YNNKEL (reference sequence). The CDR3 runs 13 residues. Between the trimmed V and J ends, which lost 0 bases and 6 bases, there was a span of 6 bases. The CDR3 sequence is CASSQDLIQPQHF. The CDR3 DNA is TGTGCCAGCAGCCAAGATCTCATTCAGCCCCAGCATTTT.

This clonotype showed up just a few times. This chain links TRBV7-2 with TRBJ2-3; D call uncertain. The CDR3 has 15 residues. Germline-derived CDR1 and CDR2 are SGHTA and FQGNSA. V was pared by 2 bases and J by 1 base, with 10 bases between. Here the CDR3 DNA reads TGTGCCAGCAGCTTACCCATCGCGGGCACAGATACGCAGTATTTT. Translated, it gives CASSLPIAGTDTQYF.

This clonotype was recorded a few times. The gene calls are TRBV28 and TRBJ2-7, with 9 bases lining up with TRBD2. This CDR3 spans 12 amino acids. Germline CDR1 and CDR2: MDHEN and SYDVKM. In DNA, the CDR3 is TGTGTCGGACTAGCGACGATCTACGAGCAGTACTTC. Protein sequence: CVGLATIYEQYF.

This rearrangement joins TRBV4-2 to TRBJ2-1; 8 bases align to TRBD1. Germline lookup yields CDR1 LGHNA and CDR2 YNFKEQ. The CDR3 has 14 residues. V shed 0 bases, J shed 9 bases, and the junction held 4 bases outside the gene matches. The CDR3 region is CASSQDQGAIEQFF. CDR3 coding DNA: TGTGCCAGCAGCCAAGATCAGGGGGCTATTGAGCAGTTCTTC.

In this sample, this clonotype turned up a few times. V usage is TRBV29-1 and J usage is TRBJ2-1; 7 nucleotides line up with TRBD2. Per the germline V gene, CDR1 is SQVTM and CDR2 is ANQGSEA. This CDR3 contains 13 residues. The V and J ends lost 3 bases and 7 bases, in that order; junction bases with no gene match: 6. DNA for the CDR3: TGCAGCGTTGATTGGACTAGACGGAATGAGCAGTTCTTC. Its translation is CSVDWTRRNEQFF.

This clonotype was seen at least ten times. The chain carries TRBV5-1 and TRBJ2-5; 7 nucleotides line up with TRBD1. CDR3 size: 13 residues. V was pared by 3 bases and J by 2 bases, with 1 base of the junction left unmatched. Germline values: CDR1 SGHRS, CDR2 YFSETQ. CDR3: CASSWDRQETQYF. DNA for the CDR3: TGCGCCAGCAGCTGGGACAGACAAGAGACCCAGTACTTC.

CDR3 amino acids: CSLGRYEGQVVGQPQHF. CDR3 in DNA: TGCAGTCTTGGCCGTTATGAAGGACAGGTCGTGGGTCAGCCCCAGCATTTT. The chain links TRBV20-1 to TRBJ1-5; 7 bases align to TRBD1. This CDR3 is built from 17 residues. J lost 6 bases, V lost 8 bases, and 22 bases had no gene match. In germline, CDR1 is DFQATT, CDR2 SNEGSKA (reference sequence).